A single sample is the source of the 6 T cell receptor beta chains below, sequenced in a study of metastatic and nonmetastatic thyroid tumors. TCRdb re-called clones from the PCR reads using MiXCR. The profile shows 15,000 to 20,000 clones, around 13% of them singletons. There were no patients who had received any treatment before thyroid surgery. The sequenced material came from tumor tissue. The receptors derive from a female donor with papillary thyroid cancer or a benign thyroid nodule (not recorded which). Some clones in this sample may be carry-over from other donors' samples.

This clone was recorded at least ten times. The CDR3 nucleotides read TGTGCCACCAGTGATAGCAGGGGTGTAAGCGACGAGCAGTACTTC. Translating gives CATSDSRGVSDEQYF. The chain uses TRBV24-1 and TRBJ2-7; D perhaps matches TRBD1 (6 bases). This CDR3 comprises 15 residues. CDR1 is KGHDR, CDR2 SFDVKD, per germline. V lost 3 bases, J lost 5 bases, and 16 bases lay in between.

This clone was seen many times. V is TRBV18 and J is TRBJ1-4; 7 positions agree with TRBD1. V dropped 4 bases and J dropped 6; count of bases not matched to a gene: 14. The CDR3 is 17 residues long. Germline CDR1 is KGHSH and CDR2 is LQKENI. This chain's CDR3 is CASSLHAIDRDYEKLFF. CDR3 sequence (DNA): TGTGCCAGCTCACTTCACGCAATAGACAGGGACTATGAAAAACTGTTTTTT.

Within the sample, this clone is medium-sized. The chain recombines TRBV6-7 with TRBJ2-7; D might be TRBD1 (5 bases). TRBV6-7 is filed as an ORF, its function uncertain. The CDR3 spans 9 residues. The germline V and J ends were trimmed by 11 bases and 4 bases, with 6 bases remaining between them. CDR3 nucleotide sequence: TGTGCCGGGGCGTACGAGCAGTACTTC. Amino acids: CAGAYEQYF.

Only a few counts were recorded for this clone. The genes are TRBV19 and TRBJ2-1; D ambiguous. CDR1 LNHDA and CDR2 SQIVND come from the germline V gene (reference sequence). Trimming cost V 3 bases and J 4 bases, with 7 bases left between them. The CDR3 length is 13 residues. The CDR3 DNA reads TGTGCCAGTAGTATCGACGGTTACAATGAGCAGTTCTTC. Its protein is CASSIDGYNEQFF.

This clone was seen repeatedly, ten times or more. The genes are TRBV28 and TRBJ2-7; D remains unclear. This CDR3 has 13 amino acids. Germline V lookup: CDR1 MDHEN, CDR2 SYDVKM. With 5 bases removed from V and 3 bases from J, the gap between germline ends came to 11 bases. CDR3 nucleotide sequence: TGTGCCAGCAGTGATATACAAGTCTACGAGCAGTACTTC. It specifies CASSDIQVYEQYF.

Remarks on this clone: This could be a read error, since a much larger clone is one nucleotide away. The CDR3 coding sequence is TGCGCCAGCAGACGGACCCCGGATACGCAGTATTTT. Its translation is CASRRTPDTQYF. This chain uses TRBV5-1 with TRBJ2-3; D gene unclear. V lost 5 bases to trimming and J lost 6 bases, with 10 bases between them. The CDR3 length is 12 residues. In germline, CDR1 is SGHRS, CDR2 YFSETQ.